These 9 T cell receptor beta chains were all obtained from the same sample, sequenced in a study of PD-1 blockade in classical Hodgkin lymphoma. Specified time point: newly diagnosed, previously untreated cHL patient sample. Generated by immunoSEQ multiplex PCR, the TCRdb table keeps only in-frame clones and is missing some. The sample yields under 30,000 clones, more than 85% seen once. The specimen was peripheral blood mononuclear cells (PBMCs). Source of these receptors: a human donor with classical Hodgkin lymphoma.

The chain joins TRBV5-1 to TRBJ2-1; TRBD2 agrees at 11 bases. Germline V lookup: CDR1 SGHRS, CDR2 YFSETQ. V trimming: 4 bases; J trimming: 3 bases; junction bases outside the gene matches: 6. The CDR3 totals 16 residues. The DNA for the CDR3 is TGCGCCAGCAGCCCGACGGGACTAGCGGACTACAATGAGCAGTTCTTC. The encoded protein is CASSPTGLADYNEQFF.

The CDR3 DNA reads TGTGCCACCAGCAGAGATCTGCTAGGAACAGGGAACACCGGGGAGCTGTTTTTT. This translates into CATSRDLLGTGNTGELFF. This sequence joins TRBV15 and TRBJ2-2; TRBD1 might be the D (5 bases). This CDR3 is 18 amino acids long. Germline V gene sequence: CDR1 LNHNV, CDR2 YYDKDF (reference sequence). V was pared by 0 bases and J by 1 base, with 15 bases between.

The CDR3 loop reads CASSRIYGTTNTGELFF. The CDR3 region has the DNA TGTGCCAGCAGCCGAATATATGGGACAACGAACACCGGGGAGCTGTTTTTT. The rearrangement links TRBV7-8 to TRBJ2-2; a possible D gene is TRBD1 (6 bases). This CDR3 has 17 residues. V gave up 5 bases and J gave up 0 bases, with 16 bases separating them. In germline, CDR1 is SGHVS, CDR2 FQNEAQ.

The rearrangement joins TRBV7-2 to TRBJ2-1, with D maybe TRBD2 (5 bases). The V gene's germline CDR1 is SGHTA and CDR2 FQGNSA. The CDR3 covers 15 residues. Trimming removed 5 bases at V and 6 bases at J, with 17 bases between. The CDR3 DNA follows: TGTGCCAGCAGCGGCTCCTCGGCGGGTTCCAATGAGCAGTTCTTC. It specifies CASSGSSAGSNEQFF. Together with reference TRBV7-2 and TRBJ2-1, the CDR3 gives the full variable domain: GAGVSQSPSNKVTEKGKDVELRCDPISGHTALYWYRQSLGQGLEFLIYFQGNSAPDKSGLPSDRFSAERTGGSVSTLTIQRTQQEDSAVYLCASSGSSAGSNEQFFGPGTRLTVL.

The V gene is TRBV10-3, the J gene TRBJ2-2, with 12 bases matching TRBD2. Germline V gene lookup returns CDR1 ENHRY and CDR2 SYGVKD. This CDR3 has 16 residues. Trimming removed 7 bases from V and 5 bases from J; junction bases left unmatched: 8. CDR3 protein: CAIKQTSGGSTGELFF. CDR3 sequence (DNA): TGTGCCATCAAGCAGACTAGCGGGGGTTCAACCGGGGAGCTGTTTTTT.

This chain joins TRBV19 and TRBJ1-2, with D uncertain. Trimming pared 8 bases from V and 3 bases from J, leaving 4 bases between. The germline V gene has CDR1 LNHDA and CDR2 SQIVND (reference sequence). The CDR3 is 10 amino acids. The CDR3 protein is CASGDYGYTF. The CDR3 DNA reads as TGTGCCAGTGGTGACTATGGCTACACCTTC.

The chain joins TRBV7-9 to TRBJ2-5, with TRBD2 identical over 13 bases. Trimming at V came to 1 base and at J to 5 bases, leaving 10 bases not matched to a gene. This CDR3 has 18 amino acids. Germline CDR1 and CDR2: SEHNR and FQNEAQ (reference sequence). CDR3 nucleotides: TGTGCCAGCAGCTTAGGGCAAGGACTAGCGGGAGTAGAGGAGACCCAGTACTTC. Encoded protein: CASSLGQGLAGVEETQYF.

With regard to this clone: Mismatch with germline at one junction end may stem from a read error. The chain employs TRBV4-2 and TRBJ1-1, with TRBD1 matching over 11 bases. The CDR3 loop spans 12 amino acids. Per germline, CDR1 LGHNA and CDR2 YNFKEQ. CDR3 region: CASSQTGTGGFF. CDR3 sequence (DNA): TGTGCCAGCAGCCAGACCGGGACAGGGGGTTTTTTT.

The chain links TRBV7-2 to TRBJ2-7; 8 bases align to TRBD2. CDR3 size: 14 residues. The germline V gene has CDR1 SGHTA and CDR2 FQGNSA. Trimming removed 1 base from V and 6 bases from J; junction bases left unmatched: 5. CDR3 region: CASSLEAGEAEQYF. CDR3 nucleotide sequence: TGTGCCAGCAGCTTAGAAGCGGGAGAGGCCGAGCAGTACTTC. Full variable domain (rest looked up from reference TRBV7-2 and TRBJ2-7): GAGVSQSPSNKVTEKGKDVELRCDPISGHTALYWYRQSLGQGLEFLIYFQGNSAPDKSGLPSDRFSAERTGGSVSTLTIQRTQQEDSAVYLCASSLEAGEAEQYFGPGTRLTVT.